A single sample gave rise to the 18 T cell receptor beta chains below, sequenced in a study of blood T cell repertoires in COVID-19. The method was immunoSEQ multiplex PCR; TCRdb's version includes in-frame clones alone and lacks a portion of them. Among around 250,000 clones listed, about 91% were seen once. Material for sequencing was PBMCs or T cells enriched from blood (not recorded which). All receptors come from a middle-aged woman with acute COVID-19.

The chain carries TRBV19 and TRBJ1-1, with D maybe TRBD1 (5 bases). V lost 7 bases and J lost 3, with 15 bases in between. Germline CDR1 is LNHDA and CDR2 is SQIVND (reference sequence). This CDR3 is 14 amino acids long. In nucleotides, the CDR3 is TGTGCCAGTACCCTCTTGGGGCACGACACTGAAGCTTTCTTT. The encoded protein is CASTLLGHDTEAFF. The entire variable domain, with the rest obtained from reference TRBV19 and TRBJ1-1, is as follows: DGGITQSPKYLFRKEGQNVTLSCEQNLNHDAMYWYRQDPGQGLRLIYYSQIVNDFQKGDIAEGYSVSREKKESFPLTVTSAQKNPTAFYLCASTLLGHDTEAFFGQGTRLTVV.

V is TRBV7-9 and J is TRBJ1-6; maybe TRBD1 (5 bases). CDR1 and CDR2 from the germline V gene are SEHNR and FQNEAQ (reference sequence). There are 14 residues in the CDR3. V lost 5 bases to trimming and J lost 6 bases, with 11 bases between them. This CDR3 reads CASSPGGGNSPLHF. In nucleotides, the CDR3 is TGTGCCAGCAGCCCCGGGGGAGGTAATTCACCCCTCCACTTT.

CDR3 sequence reads: CAWTSDFYGYTF. DNA of the CDR3: TGTGCCTGGACTTCGGACTTCTATGGCTACACCTTC. The chain uses TRBV30 and TRBJ1-2; D gene ambiguous. Trimming cost V 4 bases and J 4 bases, with 10 bases left between them. The germline V gene encodes CDR1 GTSNPN and CDR2 SVGIG (reference sequence). The CDR3 contains 12 residues.

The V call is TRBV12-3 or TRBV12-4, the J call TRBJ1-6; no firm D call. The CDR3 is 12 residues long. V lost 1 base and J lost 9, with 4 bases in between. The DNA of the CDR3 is TGTGCCAGCAGTTTAGGTAGTTCACCCCTCCACTTT. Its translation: CASSLGSSPLHF.

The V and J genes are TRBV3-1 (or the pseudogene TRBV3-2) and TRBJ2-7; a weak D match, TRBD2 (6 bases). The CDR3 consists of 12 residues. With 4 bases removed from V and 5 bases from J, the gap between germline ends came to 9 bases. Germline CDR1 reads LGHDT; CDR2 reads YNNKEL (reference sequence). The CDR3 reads CASSPTRDEQYF. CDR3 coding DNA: TGTGCCAGCAGCCCGACTAGGGACGAGCAGTACTTC.

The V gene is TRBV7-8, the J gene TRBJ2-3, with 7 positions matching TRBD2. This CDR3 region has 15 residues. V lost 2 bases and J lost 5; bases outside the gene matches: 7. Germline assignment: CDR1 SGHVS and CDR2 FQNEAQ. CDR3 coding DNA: TGTGCCAGCAGCTTAATGGGCGGGAGTGGAGATACGCAGTATTTT. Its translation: CASSLMGGSGDTQYF.

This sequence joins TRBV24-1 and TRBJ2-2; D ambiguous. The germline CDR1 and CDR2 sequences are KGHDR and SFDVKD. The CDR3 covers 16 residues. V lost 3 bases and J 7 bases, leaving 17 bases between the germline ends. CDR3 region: CATSDRSLNRYGELFF. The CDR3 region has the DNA TGTGCCACCAGTGATCGATCCCTGAACCGCTACGGGGAGCTGTTTTTT.

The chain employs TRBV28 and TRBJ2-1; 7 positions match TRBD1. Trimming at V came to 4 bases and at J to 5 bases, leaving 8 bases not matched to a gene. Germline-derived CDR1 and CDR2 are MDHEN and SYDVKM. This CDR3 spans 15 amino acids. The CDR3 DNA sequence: TGTGCCAGCAGTTCATCGGGACAGAGACACAATGAGCAGTTCTTC. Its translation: CASSSSGQRHNEQFF.

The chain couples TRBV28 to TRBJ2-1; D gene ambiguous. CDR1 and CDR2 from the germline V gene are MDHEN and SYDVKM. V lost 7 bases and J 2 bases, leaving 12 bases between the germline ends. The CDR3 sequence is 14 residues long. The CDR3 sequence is CASMSPGTYNEQFF. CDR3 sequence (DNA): TGTGCCAGCATGAGTCCGGGTACCTACAATGAGCAGTTCTTC.

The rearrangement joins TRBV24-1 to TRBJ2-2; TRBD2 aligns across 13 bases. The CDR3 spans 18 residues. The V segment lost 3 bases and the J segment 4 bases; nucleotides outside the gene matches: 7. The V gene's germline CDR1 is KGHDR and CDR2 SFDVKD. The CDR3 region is CATSDQTGLAGVTGELFF. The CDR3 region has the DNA TGTGCCACCAGTGATCAAACCGGACTAGCGGGAGTCACCGGGGAGCTGTTTTTT.

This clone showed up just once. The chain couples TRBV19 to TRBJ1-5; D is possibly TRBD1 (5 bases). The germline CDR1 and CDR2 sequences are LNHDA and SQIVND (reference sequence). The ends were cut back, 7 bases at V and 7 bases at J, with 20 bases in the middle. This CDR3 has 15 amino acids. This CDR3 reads CASTQGTWEGQPQHF. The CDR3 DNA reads TGTGCCAGTACTCAGGGTACCTGGGAAGGGCAGCCCCAGCATTTT. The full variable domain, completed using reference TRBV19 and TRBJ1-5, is DGGITQSPKYLFRKEGQNVTLSCEQNLNHDAMYWYRQDPGQGLRLIYYSQIVNDFQKGDIAEGYSVSREKKESFPLTVTSAQKNPTAFYLCASTQGTWEGQPQHFGDGTRLSIL.

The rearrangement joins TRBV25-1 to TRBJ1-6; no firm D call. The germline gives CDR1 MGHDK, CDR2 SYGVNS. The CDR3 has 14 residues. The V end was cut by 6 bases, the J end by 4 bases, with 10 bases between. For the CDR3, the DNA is TGTGCCAGCAGCACTTCGGGTTATAATTCACCCCTCCACTTT. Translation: CASSTSGYNSPLHF.

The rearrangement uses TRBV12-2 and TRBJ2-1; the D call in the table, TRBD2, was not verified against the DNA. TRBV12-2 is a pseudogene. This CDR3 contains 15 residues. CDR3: CASRPTSGRVDEQFF. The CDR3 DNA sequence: TGTGCAAGTCGCCCAACTAGCGGGAGGGTCGATGAGCAGTTCTTC.

CDR3 nucleotide sequence: TGTGCCATCAAGGGACAGGGGTCGAGGTATGGCTACACCTTC. This codes for CAIKGQGSRYGYTF. The chain recombines TRBV10-3 with TRBJ1-2, with 10 bases identical to TRBD1. Germline V lookup: CDR1 ENHRY, CDR2 SYGVKD. The CDR3 totals 14 residues. V lost 7 bases to trimming and J lost 5 bases; unmatched junction nucleotides: 7.

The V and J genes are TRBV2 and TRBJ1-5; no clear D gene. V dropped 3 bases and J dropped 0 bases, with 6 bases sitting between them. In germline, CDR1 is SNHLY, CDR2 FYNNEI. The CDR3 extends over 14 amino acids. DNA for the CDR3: TGTGCCAGCAGTGACAGCGATAGCAATCAGCCCCAGCATTTT. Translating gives CASSDSDSNQPQHF. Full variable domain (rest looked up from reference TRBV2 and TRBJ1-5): EPEVTQTPSHQVTQMGQEVILRCVPISNHLYFYWYRQILGQKVEFLVSFYNNEISEKSEIFDDQFSVERPDGSNFTLKIRSTKLEDSAMYFCASSDSDSNQPQHFGDGTRLSIL.

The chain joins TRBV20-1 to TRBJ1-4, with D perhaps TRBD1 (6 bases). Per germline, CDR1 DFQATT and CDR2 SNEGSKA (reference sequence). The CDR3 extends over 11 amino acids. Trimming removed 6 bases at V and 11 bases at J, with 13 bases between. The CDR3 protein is CSAVQGYKLFF. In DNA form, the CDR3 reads TGCAGTGCGGTACAGGGATACAAACTGTTTTTT.

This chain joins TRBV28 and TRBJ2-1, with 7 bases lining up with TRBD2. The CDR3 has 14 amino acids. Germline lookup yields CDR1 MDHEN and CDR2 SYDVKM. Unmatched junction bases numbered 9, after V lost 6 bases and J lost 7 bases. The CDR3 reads CASSWTRERNEQFF. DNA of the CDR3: TGTGCCAGCAGCTGGACTAGGGAACGTAATGAGCAGTTCTTC.

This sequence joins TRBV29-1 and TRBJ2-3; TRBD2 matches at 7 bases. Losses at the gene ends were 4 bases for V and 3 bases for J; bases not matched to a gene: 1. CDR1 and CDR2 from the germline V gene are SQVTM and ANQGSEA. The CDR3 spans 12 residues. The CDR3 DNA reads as TGCAGCGTTGTTAGCGGGACAGATACGCAGTATTTT. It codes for CSVVSGTDTQYF.